One and the same sample provided the 2 T cell receptor beta chains below, sequenced in a study of regulatory T cells in long-lasting Graves disease. Noted time point: newly diagnosed GD, antithyroid drugs for less than 3 months. RNA extracted from PBMCs served as the sequencing template. CDR3 regions were amplified by Arm-PCR using iRepertoire HTBI primers to build TCR beta libraries. TCRdb recomputed calls from the multiplex PCR reads with MiXCR, one row per CDR3 protein. This sample has hundreds of thousands of distinct CDR3 sequences; 16% occur once, and the top ten carry under 20%. These sequences were also reported in another study, on T cells in Graves' hyperthyroidism and ophthalmopathy.

The sample in question was peripheral blood mononuclear cells (PBMCs), obtained at new diagnosis, from a patient treated with antithyroid drugs. The receptor source for this set is a woman aged 30 to 39 with Graves disease.

This clonotype has ten or more counts. The gene calls are TRBV28 and TRBJ1-2; 8 bases are a match to TRBD1. The CDR3 is made up of 13 amino acids. The V segment lost 6 bases and the J segment 8 bases; nucleotides outside the gene matches: 8. The germline V gene encodes CDR1 MDHEN and CDR2 SYDVKM. The CDR3 spells CASRGRGREGYTF. The CDR3, as DNA: TGTGCCAGCAGGGGCAGGGGGCGAGAGGGCTACACCTTC.

This clonotype was counted at least ten times. The chain combines TRBV14 with TRBJ2-7, with 7 positions matching TRBD2. With V trimmed by 6 bases and J by 2 bases, 7 bases remained unmatched. There are 14 residues in the CDR3. Germline lookup yields CDR1 SGHDN and CDR2 FVKESK. The CDR3 protein is CASSLGTTTYEQYF. For the CDR3, the DNA is TGTGCCAGCAGTTTGGGGACTACGACCTACGAGCAGTACTTC.